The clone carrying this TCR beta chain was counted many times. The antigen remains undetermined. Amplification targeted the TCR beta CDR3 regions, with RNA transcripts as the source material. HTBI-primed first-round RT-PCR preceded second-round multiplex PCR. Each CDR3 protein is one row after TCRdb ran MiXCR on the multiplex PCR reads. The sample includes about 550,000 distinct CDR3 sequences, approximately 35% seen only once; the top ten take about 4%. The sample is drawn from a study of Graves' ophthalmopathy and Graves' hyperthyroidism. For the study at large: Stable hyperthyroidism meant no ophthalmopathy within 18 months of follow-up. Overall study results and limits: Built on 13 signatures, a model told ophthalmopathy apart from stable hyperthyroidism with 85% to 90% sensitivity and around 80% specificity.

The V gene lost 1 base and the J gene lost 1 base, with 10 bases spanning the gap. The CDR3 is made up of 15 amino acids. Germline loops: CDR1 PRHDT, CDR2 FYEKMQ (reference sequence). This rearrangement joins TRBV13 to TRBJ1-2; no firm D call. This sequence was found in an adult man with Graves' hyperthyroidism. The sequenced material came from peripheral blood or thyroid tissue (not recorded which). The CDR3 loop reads CASSLVSGDNYGYTF. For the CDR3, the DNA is TGTGCCAGCAGCTTAGTATCAGGAGATAACTATGGCTACACCTTC. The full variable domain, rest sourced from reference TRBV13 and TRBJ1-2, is AAGVIQSPRHLIKEKRETATLKCYPIPRHDTVYWYQQGPGQDPQFLISFYEKMQSDKGSIPDRFSAQQFSDYHSELNMSSLELGDSALYFCASSLVSGDNYGYTFGSGTRLTVV.